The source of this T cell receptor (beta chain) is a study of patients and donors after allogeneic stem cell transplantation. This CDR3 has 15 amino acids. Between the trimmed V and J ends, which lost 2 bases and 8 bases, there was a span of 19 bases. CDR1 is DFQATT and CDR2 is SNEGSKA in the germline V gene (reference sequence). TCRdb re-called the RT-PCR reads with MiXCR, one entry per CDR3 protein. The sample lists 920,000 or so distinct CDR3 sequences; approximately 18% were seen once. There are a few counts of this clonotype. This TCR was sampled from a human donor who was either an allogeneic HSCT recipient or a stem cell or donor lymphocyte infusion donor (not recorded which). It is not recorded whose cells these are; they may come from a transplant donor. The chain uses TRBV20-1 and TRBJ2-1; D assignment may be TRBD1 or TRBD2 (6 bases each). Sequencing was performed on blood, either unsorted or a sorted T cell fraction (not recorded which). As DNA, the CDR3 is TGCAGTGCTAGACTCCGGGGGCTAGCGTCACATGAGCAGTTCTTC. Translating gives CSARLRGLASHEQFF.